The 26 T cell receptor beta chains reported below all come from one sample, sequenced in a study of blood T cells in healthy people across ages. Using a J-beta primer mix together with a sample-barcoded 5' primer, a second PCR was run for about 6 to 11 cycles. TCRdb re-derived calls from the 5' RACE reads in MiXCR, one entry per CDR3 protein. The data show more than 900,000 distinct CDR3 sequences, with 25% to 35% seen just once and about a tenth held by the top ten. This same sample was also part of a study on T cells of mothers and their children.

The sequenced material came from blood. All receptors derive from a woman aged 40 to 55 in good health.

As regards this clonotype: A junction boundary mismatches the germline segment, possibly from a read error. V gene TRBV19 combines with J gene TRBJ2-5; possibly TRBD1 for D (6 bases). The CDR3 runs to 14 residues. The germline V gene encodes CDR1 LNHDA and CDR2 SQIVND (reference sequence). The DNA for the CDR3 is TGCGCCAGTAGTGAAGGACAGTCCGTAGAGACCCAGTACTTC. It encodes CASSEGQSVETQYF.

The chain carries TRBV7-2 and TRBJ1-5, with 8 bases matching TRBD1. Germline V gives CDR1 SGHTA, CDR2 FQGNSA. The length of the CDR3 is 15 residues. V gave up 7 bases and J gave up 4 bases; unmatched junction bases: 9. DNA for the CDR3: TGTGCCAGCACCCTCAACAGGGGGAGTAATCAGCCCCAGCATTTT. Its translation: CASTLNRGSNQPQHF.

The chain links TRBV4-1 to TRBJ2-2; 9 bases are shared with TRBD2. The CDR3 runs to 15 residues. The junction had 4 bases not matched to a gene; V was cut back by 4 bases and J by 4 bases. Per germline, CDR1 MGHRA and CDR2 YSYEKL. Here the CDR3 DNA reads TGCGCCAGCAGCCCTTTAGCGGGGGTCACCGGGGAGCTGTTTTTT. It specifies CASSPLAGVTGELFF.

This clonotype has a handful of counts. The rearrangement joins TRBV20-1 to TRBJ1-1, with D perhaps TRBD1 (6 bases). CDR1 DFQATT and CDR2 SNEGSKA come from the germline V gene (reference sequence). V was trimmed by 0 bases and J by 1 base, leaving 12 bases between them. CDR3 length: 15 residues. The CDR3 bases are TGCAGTGCTAGAGATCACAGGGCCCGGAACACTGAAGCTTTCTTT. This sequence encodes CSARDHRARNTEAFF.

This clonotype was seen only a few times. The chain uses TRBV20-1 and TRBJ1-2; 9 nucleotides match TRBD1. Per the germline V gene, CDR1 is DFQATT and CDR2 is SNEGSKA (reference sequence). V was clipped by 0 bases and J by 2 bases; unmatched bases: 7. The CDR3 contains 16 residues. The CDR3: CSAREISGTGNYGYTF. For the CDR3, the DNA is TGCAGTGCTAGAGAGATCTCCGGGACAGGGAACTATGGCTACACCTTC.

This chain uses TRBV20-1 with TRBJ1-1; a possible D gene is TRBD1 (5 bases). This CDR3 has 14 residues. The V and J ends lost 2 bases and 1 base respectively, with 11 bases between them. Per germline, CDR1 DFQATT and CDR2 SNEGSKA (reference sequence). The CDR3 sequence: CSARTGLRNTEAFF. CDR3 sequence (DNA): TGCAGTGCTAGAACGGGACTCCGGAACACTGAAGCTTTCTTT.

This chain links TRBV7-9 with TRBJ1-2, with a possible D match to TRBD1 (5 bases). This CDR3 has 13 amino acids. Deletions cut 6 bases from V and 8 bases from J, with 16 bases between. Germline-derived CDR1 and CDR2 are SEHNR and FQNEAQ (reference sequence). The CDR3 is CASSKQEVRGYTF. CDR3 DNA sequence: TGTGCCAGCAGTAAACAGGAAGTTCGGGGCTACACCTTC. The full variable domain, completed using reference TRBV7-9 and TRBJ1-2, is DTGVSQNPRHKITKRGQNVTFRCDPISEHNRLYWYRQTLGQGPEFLTYFQNEAQLEKSRLLSDRFSAERPKGSFSTLEIQRTEQGDSAMYLCASSKQEVRGYTFGSGTRLTVV.

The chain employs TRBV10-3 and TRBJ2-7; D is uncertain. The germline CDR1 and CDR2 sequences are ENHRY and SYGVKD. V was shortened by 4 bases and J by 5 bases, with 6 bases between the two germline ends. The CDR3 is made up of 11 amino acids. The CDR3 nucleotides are TGTGCCATCAGTGGTGGACACGAGCAGTACTTC. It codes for CAISGGHEQYF.

The CDR3 spells CASSYVSGSNQPQHF. DNA for the CDR3: TGTGCCAGCAGTTACGTTTCGGGGAGCAATCAGCCCCAGCATTTT. The chain couples TRBV6-2 or TRBV6-3 to TRBJ1-5, with D hard to call. CDR1 is MNHEY, CDR2 SVGEGT, per germline. The CDR3 covers 15 residues. Trimming stripped 2 bases from V and 1 base from J, with 9 bases between.

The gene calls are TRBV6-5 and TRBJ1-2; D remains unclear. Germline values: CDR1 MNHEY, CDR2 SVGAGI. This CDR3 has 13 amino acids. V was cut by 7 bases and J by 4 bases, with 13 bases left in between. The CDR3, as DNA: TGTGCCAGCACCCGGGAGGCTGGCTATGGCTACACCTTC. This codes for CASTREAGYGYTF.

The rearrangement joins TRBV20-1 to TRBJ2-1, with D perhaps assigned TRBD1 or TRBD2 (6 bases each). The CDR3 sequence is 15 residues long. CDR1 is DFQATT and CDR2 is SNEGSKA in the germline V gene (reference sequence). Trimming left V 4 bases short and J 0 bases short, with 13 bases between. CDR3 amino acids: CSAIGGPSSYNEQFF. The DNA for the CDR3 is TGCAGTGCTATCGGGGGCCCCTCCTCCTACAATGAGCAGTTCTTC.

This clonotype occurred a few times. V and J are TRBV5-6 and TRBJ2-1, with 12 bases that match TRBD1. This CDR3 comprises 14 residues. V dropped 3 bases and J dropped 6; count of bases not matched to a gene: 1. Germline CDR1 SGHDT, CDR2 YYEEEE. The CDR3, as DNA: TGTGCCAGCAGCTCGGGACAGGGGGCCAATGAGCAGTTCTTC. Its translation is CASSSGQGANEQFF.

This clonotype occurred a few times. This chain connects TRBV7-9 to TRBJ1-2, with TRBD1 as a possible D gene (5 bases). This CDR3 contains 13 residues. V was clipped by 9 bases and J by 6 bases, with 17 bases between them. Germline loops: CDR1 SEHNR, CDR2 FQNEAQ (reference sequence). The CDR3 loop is CASLGPRVDGYTF. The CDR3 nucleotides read TGTGCCAGTTTAGGCCCCAGGGTGGATGGCTACACCTTC.

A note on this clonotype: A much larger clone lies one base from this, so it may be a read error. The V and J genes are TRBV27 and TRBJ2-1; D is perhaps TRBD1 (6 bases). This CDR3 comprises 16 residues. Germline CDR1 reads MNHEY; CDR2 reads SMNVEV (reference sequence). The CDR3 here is CASSQLQGRAYNEQVF. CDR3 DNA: TGTGCCAGCAGCCAATTACAGGGTCGTGCCTACAATGAGCAGGTCTTC.

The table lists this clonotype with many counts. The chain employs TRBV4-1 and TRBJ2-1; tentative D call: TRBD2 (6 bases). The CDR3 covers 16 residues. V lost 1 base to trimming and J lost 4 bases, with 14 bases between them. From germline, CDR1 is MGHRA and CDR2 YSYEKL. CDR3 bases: TGCGCCAGCAGCCAAGCCCCGGGACTGATATACAATGAGCAGTTCTTC. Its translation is CASSQAPGLIYNEQFF.

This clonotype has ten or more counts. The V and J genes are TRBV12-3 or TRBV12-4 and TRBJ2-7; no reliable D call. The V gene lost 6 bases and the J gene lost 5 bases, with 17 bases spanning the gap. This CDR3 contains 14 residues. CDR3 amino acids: CASSLQGGNHEQYF. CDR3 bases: TGTGCCAGCAGCCTTCAAGGCGGTAACCACGAGCAGTACTTC.

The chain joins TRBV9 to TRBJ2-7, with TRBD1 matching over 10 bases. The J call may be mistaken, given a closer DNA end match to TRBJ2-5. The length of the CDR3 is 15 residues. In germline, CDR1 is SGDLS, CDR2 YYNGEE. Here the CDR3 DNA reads TGTGCCAGCAGCGTAGGGGGACAGGGGTGGGAGACCCAGTACTTC. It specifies CASSVGGQGWETQYF.

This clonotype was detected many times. CDR3 in amino acids: CASSRQSDYGYTF. In DNA form, the CDR3 reads TGTGCCAGCAGTCGACAGTCGGACTATGGCTACACCTTC. The chain links TRBV6-6 to TRBJ1-2, with D maybe TRBD1 (5 bases). V lost 5 bases, J lost 3 bases, and 10 bases lay in between. CDR3 size: 13 residues. Germline assignment: CDR1 MNHNY and CDR2 SVGAGI (reference sequence).

The CDR3 loop is CASSLHWGTGNTIYF. The CDR3 DNA sequence: TGTGCCAGCAGTCTTCATTGGGGCACTGGAAACACCATATATTTT. The chain uses TRBV27 and TRBJ1-3; TRBD1 is a possible D gene (5 bases). Trimming took off 5 bases at V and 2 bases at J, with 13 bases between the two ends. This CDR3 comprises 15 residues. Germline V gene data show CDR1 as MNHEY and CDR2 as SMNVEV (reference sequence).

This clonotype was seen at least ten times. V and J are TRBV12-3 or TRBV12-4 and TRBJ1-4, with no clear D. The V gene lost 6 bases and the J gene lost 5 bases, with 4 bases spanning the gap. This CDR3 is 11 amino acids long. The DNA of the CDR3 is TGTGCCAGCAGGGAGAATGAAAAACTGTTTTTT. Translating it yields CASRENEKLFF.

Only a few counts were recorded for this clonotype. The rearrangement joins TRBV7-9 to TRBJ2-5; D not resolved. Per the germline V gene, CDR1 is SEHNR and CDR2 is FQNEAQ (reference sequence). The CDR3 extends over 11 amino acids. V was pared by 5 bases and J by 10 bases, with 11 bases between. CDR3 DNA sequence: TGTGCCAGCAGCCCGGATGTAGTCCAGTACTTC. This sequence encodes CASSPDVVQYF.

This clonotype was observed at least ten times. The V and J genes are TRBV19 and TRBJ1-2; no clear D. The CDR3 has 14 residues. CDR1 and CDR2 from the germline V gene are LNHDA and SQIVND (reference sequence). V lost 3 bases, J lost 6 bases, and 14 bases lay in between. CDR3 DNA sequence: TGTGCCAGTAGTATGCGCCGGGGTTTCAATGGCTACACCTTC. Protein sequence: CASSMRRGFNGYTF.

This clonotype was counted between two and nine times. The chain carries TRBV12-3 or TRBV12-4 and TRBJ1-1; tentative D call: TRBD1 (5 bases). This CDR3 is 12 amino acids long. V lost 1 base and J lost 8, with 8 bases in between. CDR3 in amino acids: CASSLGGMEAFF. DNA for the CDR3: TGTGCCAGCAGTTTAGGGGGCATGGAAGCTTTCTTT.

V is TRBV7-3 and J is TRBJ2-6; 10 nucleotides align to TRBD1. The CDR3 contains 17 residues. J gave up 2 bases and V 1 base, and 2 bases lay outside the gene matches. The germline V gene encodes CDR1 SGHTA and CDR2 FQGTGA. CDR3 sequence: CASSLRGTGAGANVLTF. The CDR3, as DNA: TGTGCCAGCAGCTTAAGGGGGACAGGGGCTGGGGCCAACGTCCTGACTTTC.

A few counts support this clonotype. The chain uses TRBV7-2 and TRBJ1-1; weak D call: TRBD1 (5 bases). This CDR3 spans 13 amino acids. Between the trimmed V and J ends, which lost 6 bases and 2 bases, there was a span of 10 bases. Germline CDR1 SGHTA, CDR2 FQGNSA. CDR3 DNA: TGTGCCAGCAGAAGGGACGCAAACACTGAAGCTTTCTTT. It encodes CASRRDANTEAFF.

DNA for the CDR3: TGTGCCAGCAGTACGTACACAGGGAACACCGGGGAGCTGTTTTTT. Its protein is CASSTYTGNTGELFF. The chain is built from TRBV12-3 or TRBV12-4 and TRBJ2-2; D perhaps matches TRBD1 (5 bases). V lost 5 bases, J lost 1 base, and 11 bases lay in between. The CDR3 runs to 15 residues.